The 26 T cell receptor beta chains in this list originate from one sample, sequenced in a study of monozygotic twins with inflammatory bowel disease. TCRdb re-analyzed the 5' RACE reads; it lists each CDR3 protein once, without DNA. The sample totals hundreds of thousands of distinct CDR3 sequences. Sequences were obtained from blood. The receptors stem from a human donor with ulcerative colitis or Crohn's disease, or a healthy co-twin of an affected twin (not recorded which).

The chain couples TRBV5-1 to TRBJ1-4; TCRdb's D call of TRBD1 is untestable without DNA. CDR3 size: 14 residues. Germline CDR1 is SGHRS and CDR2 is YFSETQ. The CDR3: CASSLGGQAEKLFF.

The chain couples TRBV7-8 to TRBJ1-6; lacking DNA, the TRBD1 call made by TCRdb goes unchecked. This CDR3 spans 15 amino acids. The germline V gene has CDR1 SGHVS and CDR2 FQNEAQ. The chain's CDR3 is CASTYTGTNNSPLHF.

This rearrangement joins TRBV20-1 to TRBJ2-2; TCRdb designates TRBD1, a call that cannot be tested without DNA. Germline CDR1 is DFQATT and CDR2 is SNEGSKA (reference sequence). The CDR3 has 16 amino acids. This chain's CDR3 is CSARSPGRQGTGELFF.

The chain combines TRBV10-2 with TRBJ2-7; TCRdb designates TRBD2, a call that cannot be tested without DNA. Germline CDR1 and CDR2: WSHSY and SAAADI. The CDR3 has 15 residues. CDR3 loop: CASSEMGLAAYEQYF.

The genes are TRBV20-1 and TRBJ2-1; the TCRdb call, TRBD2, lacks DNA for checking. The CDR3 has 15 residues. The germline V gene encodes CDR1 DFQATT and CDR2 SNEGSKA (reference sequence). CDR3 in amino acids: CSAIGGDSSYNEQFF.

The V and J genes are TRBV7-2 and TRBJ1-5; TCRdb outputs TRBD1, but without DNA this stays unchecked. Germline lookup yields CDR1 SGHTA and CDR2 FQGNSA. The CDR3 spans 14 residues. The chain's CDR3 is CASSHDRQGQPQHF.

The rearrangement joins TRBV7-9 to TRBJ1-6; TCRdb's D call of TRBD1 is untestable without DNA. Germline V gives CDR1 SEHNR, CDR2 FQNEAQ (reference sequence). The CDR3 length is 12 residues. CDR3 amino acids: CASRQGASPLHF.

The rearrangement links TRBV27 to TRBJ1-2; TCRdb picks TRBD1, but there is no DNA to check that call. Germline V lookup: CDR1 MNHEY, CDR2 SMNVEV (reference sequence). The CDR3 consists of 18 residues. CDR3: CASSLVGGTGGSNYGYTF.

The gene calls are TRBV20-1 and TRBJ2-2; with no DNA, the TCRdb D assignment of TRBD2 cannot be verified. Germline lookup yields CDR1 DFQATT and CDR2 SNEGSKA (reference sequence). The CDR3 totals 18 residues. The chain's CDR3 is CSARAHAGRDSNTGELFF.

The genes are TRBV11-3 and TRBJ2-1; TCRdb reports TRBD1, a call that lacks DNA to check it against. The CDR3 extends over 17 amino acids. From germline, CDR1 is SGHNT and CDR2 YENEEA. The CDR3: CASSLGSGTGAYNEQFF.

This chain uses TRBV13 with TRBJ2-1. The CDR3 has 15 residues. Per the germline V gene, CDR1 is PRHDT and CDR2 is FYEKMQ (reference sequence). CDR3: CASSQRTSSYNEQFF.

The chain uses TRBV4-1 and TRBJ2-3; the TCRdb call, TRBD2, lacks DNA for checking. This CDR3 is 17 amino acids long. Germline loops: CDR1 MGHRA, CDR2 YSYEKL. CDR3 amino acids: CASSQSEASAYTDTQYF.

The chain uses TRBV5-8 and TRBJ1-5; the TRBD1 assignment by TCRdb is unverifiable without DNA. The CDR3 has 12 amino acids. Germline-derived CDR1 and CDR2 are SGHTS and YDEGEE. Here the CDR3 reads CGSNGGNQPQHF.

The chain couples TRBV20-1 to TRBJ2-2; TCRdb's D gene call, TRBD1, goes unchecked for lack of DNA. CDR3 length: 15 residues. Germline-derived CDR1 and CDR2 are DFQATT and SNEGSKA (reference sequence). CDR3 region: CSAKDSSLGTGELFF.

This chain links TRBV20-1 with TRBJ2-3; TCRdb picks TRBD2, but there is no DNA to check that call. The CDR3 covers 14 residues. CDR1 is DFQATT, CDR2 SNEGSKA, per germline (reference sequence). The CDR3 loop is CSTAGTSGTDTQYF.

The chain uses TRBV5-1 and TRBJ2-5; the D call of TRBD1 rests on TCRdb alone, since no DNA is present to check it. Germline-derived CDR1 and CDR2 are SGHRS and YFSETQ. This CDR3 comprises 15 residues. The CDR3 is CASSQSPGDGETQYF. Looking up the rest from reference TRBV5-1 and TRBJ2-5 gives the full variable domain: KAGVTQTPRYLIKTRGQQVTLSCSPISGHRSVSWYQQTPGQGLQFLFEYFSETQRNKGNFPGRFSGRQFSNSRSEMNVSTLELGDSALYLCASSQSPGDGETQYFGPGTRLLVL.

The chain is built from TRBV20-1 and TRBJ2-6; checking the TCRdb D call of TRBD1 is not possible without DNA. Per the germline V gene, CDR1 is DFQATT and CDR2 is SNEGSKA (reference sequence). The CDR3 spans 18 residues. The CDR3 protein is CSARAGQGLFSGANVLTF.

J is TRBJ2-1 and V is TRBV29-1; TCRdb calls TRBD1, which cannot be checked without DNA. The CDR3 is 14 amino acids. Germline CDR1 is SQVTM and CDR2 is ANQGSEA. This CDR3 is CSLSDRGGQGEQFF.

This CDR3 is CASSLITGEAFF. The chain uses TRBV7-2 and TRBJ1-1. CDR1 is SGHTA, CDR2 FQGNSA, per germline. This CDR3 is built from 12 residues.

The chain combines TRBV7-2 with TRBJ2-3; TCRdb gives TRBD1 as the D gene, but with no DNA this cannot be confirmed. The CDR3 has 14 residues. The germline V gene encodes CDR1 SGHTA and CDR2 FQGNSA. The CDR3 region is CASSFRQHTDTQYF. The full variable domain, completed using reference TRBV7-2 and TRBJ2-3, is GAGVSQSPSNKVTEKGKDVELRCDPISGHTALYWYRQSLGQGLEFLIYFQGNSAPDKSGLPSDRFSAERTGGSVSTLTIQRTQQEDSAVYLCASSFRQHTDTQYFGPGTRLTVL.

This chain connects TRBV7-9 to TRBJ2-3; TCRdb gives TRBD2 as the D gene, but with no DNA this cannot be confirmed. Germline loops: CDR1 SEHNR, CDR2 FQNEAQ (reference sequence). The CDR3 sequence is 14 residues long. Here the CDR3 reads CASSLDSASDTQYF. Filled out from reference TRBV7-9 and TRBJ2-3, the complete variable domain reads DTGVSQNPRHKITKRGQNVTFRCDPISEHNRLYWYRQTLGQGPEFLTYFQNEAQLEKSRLLSDRFSAERPKGSFSTLEIQRTEQGDSAMYLCASSLDSASDTQYFGPGTRLTVL.

The chain employs TRBV20-1 and TRBJ1-6; the TRBD1 assignment by TCRdb is unverifiable without DNA. Germline V CDR1 and CDR2: DFQATT, SNEGSKA (reference sequence). The CDR3 has 16 amino acids. CDR3 sequence: CSARDLQRQINSPLHF.

The V gene is TRBV9, the J gene TRBJ2-3; the D call from TCRdb, TRBD1, cannot be confirmed without DNA. The CDR3 is 15 amino acids. Germline V CDR1 and CDR2: SGDLS, YYNGEE. CDR3 sequence: CASSAGDREADTQYF.

The rearrangement uses TRBV5-1 and TRBJ2-5; with no DNA, the TCRdb D assignment of TRBD1 cannot be verified. The CDR3 contains 14 residues. Germline V gene data show CDR1 as SGHRS and CDR2 as YFSETQ. This CDR3 is CASSLRGGAETQYF.

This rearrangement joins TRBV7-9 to TRBJ2-3; TCRdb calls TRBD1, which cannot be checked without DNA. CDR3 length: 16 residues. Germline-derived CDR1 and CDR2 are SEHNR and FQNEAQ (reference sequence). CDR3 residues: CASSQLTGGSTDTQYF.

The CDR3 reads CASSLASGGNTQYF. V gene TRBV5-1 combines with J gene TRBJ2-3; TCRdb's D call of TRBD1 is untestable without DNA. The germline CDR1 and CDR2 sequences are SGHRS and YFSETQ. The CDR3 extends over 14 amino acids.